Sequencing of this TCR beta chain was carried out in a study of cytomegalovirus exposure and HLA in healthy donors. Looking at the study overall: An early release of data contained approximately 80 million unique TCRs, which came from HLA-typed donors. Whole-study results and caveats: A link between a missense DCLRE1C variant and TCR beta V- and J-gene trimming emerged from a later analysis. There were some V segments, including TRBV6-2 and TRBV6-3, excluded as indistinguishable. Reports state that TCR beta sequences accurately predicted most subjects' HLA-A and HLA-B alleles.

The study ran its PCR with 60 Vbeta and 13 Jbeta primers. TCRdb's table, derived via immunoSEQ multiplex PCR, lists solely in-frame clones and lacks some. Of around 120,000 clones listed, approximately 80% are singletons. As regards this clone: The antigen is unknown.

The J segment lost 7 bases and the V segment lost 3 bases, leaving 6 bases of the junction unmatched. Germline-derived CDR1 and CDR2 are WNHNN and SYGVQD (reference sequence). The CDR3 has 15 residues. The TCR was taken from a human donor in good health. Source material: PBMCs. V usage is TRBV10-1 and J usage is TRBJ2-2, with 9 bases lining up with TRBD1. In nucleotides, the CDR3 is TGCGCCAGCAGTGAAACAGGGGGCGCGGGCGGGGAGCTGTTTTTT. It yields the protein CASSETGGAGGELFF.